This T cell receptor beta chain emerged from a study of blood T cells in healthy people across ages. Study findings and constraints: Unknown CMV status may confound age-related changes in expanded clones.

This clonotype came up a few times. Its antigen is not known. The germline V gene encodes CDR1 LGHNA and CDR2 YSLEER. CDR3 length equals 14 residues. A sample-barcoded 5' primer and a J-beta primer mix were used in a second PCR of roughly 7 to 12 cycles. TCRdb analysed the 5' RACE reads with MiXCR anew, one entry per CDR3 protein. The sample has over 1.5 million distinct CDR3 sequences; roughly 52% are singletons. This sequence joins TRBV4-3 and TRBJ2-7, with D possibly being TRBD2 (6 bases). The assigned J gene may be wrong: the sequence end matches TRBJ2-5 better. The TCR comes from a woman between 40 and 55 years old in good health. Material for sequencing was blood. CDR3 sequence (DNA): TGCGCCAGCAGCCAGGACCGGAGGGGAGTGACCCAGTACTTC. It yields the protein CASSQDRRGVTQYF.